These T cell receptor beta chains were read from a single sample in a study of T cell repertoires in cytomegalovirus infection. In TCRdb, the reads were re-called with MiXCR into one record per CDR3 protein. The sample holds 650,000 to 850,000 distinct CDR3 sequences, approximately 32% seen once. Their target antigens are unknown. Sequencing used cultured CD8+ T cells from PBMCs, obtained from culture after CMV antigen stimulation. Source of these receptors: a human donor in good health (CMV status not recorded). Some clones in this sample may be carry-over from other donors' samples. CDR3s include the opening cysteine and the closing phenylalanine or tryptophan. Each record gives: D gene, clone size, V gene, J gene, CDR3 DNA, CDR3 protein. A D gene is named only where the DNA matches it firmly. Clone size, where shown, is once, few, many, or a class for clones that have expanded.

NA	NA	TRBV20-1	TRBJ1-2	TGCAGTGCTAGAGAGAGGGAAGGCTACACCTTC	CSAREREGYTF
NA	NA	TRBV19	TRBJ1-5	TGTGCCAGTAGTATTCCGGGATACGATCAGCCCCAGCATTTT	CASSIPGYDQPQHF
TRBD1	few	TRBV19	TRBJ1-1	TGTGCCACCTCACAGGGGTTAATGAACACTGAAGCTTTCTTT	CATSQGLMNTEAFF
NA	NA	TRBV6-1	TRBJ2-7	TGTGCCAGCAGTGAAACGACCGGGGGATACTTC	CASSETTGGYF
NA	NA	TRBV20-1	TRBJ2-1	TGCAGTGCTAGGGGAGGTTACAATGAGCAGTTCTTC	CSARGGYNEQFF
NA	NA	TRBV7-2	TRBJ1-6	TGTGCCAGCAGCTACCGGGACAATGGTTCACCCCTCCACTTT	CASSYRDNGSPLHF
NA	few	TRBV7-2	TRBJ1-3	TGTGCCAGCAGCGACGACGTCGCGGACACCATATATTTT	CASSDDVADTIYF
TRBD1	NA	TRBV19	TRBJ2-7	TGTGCCACCGCGGGACAGGGGGCCTACGAGCAGTACTTC	CATAGQGAYEQYF
NA	many	TRBV7-2	TRBJ1-3	TGTGCCAGCAGCAAAAAGCGGGGGTTCAATGGAAACACCATATATTTT	CASSKKRGFNGNTIYF
TRBD2	NA	TRBV19	TRBJ2-7	TGTGCCAGTAAACTAACTAGCGGTACCTACGAGCAGTACTTC	CASKLTSGTYEQYF
TRBD2	few	TRBV7-6	TRBJ2-3	TGTGCCAGCACCCGCAGCGGGGGGGCCGGCACAGATACGCAGTATTTT	CASTRSGGAGTDTQYF
NA	NA	TRBV7-9	TRBJ2-3	TGTGCCAGCAGCTTAAACGGGGAGCAGTATTTT	CASSLNGEQYF
TRBD2	NA	TRBV6-8	TRBJ2-1	TGTGCCAGCAGTTCGGGGGGGACTAGCGGTTACAATGAGCAGTTCTTC	CASSSGGTSGYNEQFF
NA	many	TRBV7-6	TRBJ1-1	TGTGCCAGCAGCTACGACAGTACCGGCTCGTACACTGAAGCTTTCTTT	CASSYDSTGSYTEAFF
TRBD2	many	TRBV27	TRBJ2-3	TGTGCCAGCAGTTTCTTCCCCTTAGCGGGGGGGCCTGGAGATACGCAGTATTTT	CASSFFPLAGGPGDTQYF
TRBD1	few	TRBV2	TRBJ2-7	TGTGCCAGCAGGGGCGTGACAGGGGGCCTGTTCCTATACGAGCAGTACTTC	CASRGVTGGLFLYEQYF
NA	few	TRBV30	TRBJ1-1	TGTGCCGGCAACCCCCCCCAGTATGAAGCTTTCTTT	CAGNPPQYEAFF
TRBD2	many	TRBV6-1	TRBJ2-7	TGTGCCAGCAGTGAAGCTAGCGGGGGGGCCTACGAGCAGTACTTC	CASSEASGGAYEQYF
TRBD2	few	TRBV6-4	TRBJ2-1	TGTGCCAGCAGTGAGCGGGGGGTCTACAATGAGCAGTTCTTC	CASSERGVYNEQFF
TRBD1	few	TRBV2	TRBJ2-5	TGTGCCAGCAGTGTAATTGGGACAGACTACCGCGAGACCCAGTACTTC	CASSVIGTDYRETQYF
TRBD1	many	TRBV7-9	TRBJ1-2	TGTGCCAGCAGCTCCGACAGGGTTGGCTATGGCTACACCTTC	CASSSDRVGYGYTF
NA	NA	TRBV6-5	TRBJ2-2	TGTGCCAGCAGTTCTACCACCGTTCTCCCCGGGGAGCTGTTTTTT	CASSSTTVLPGELFF
NA	many	TRBV7-9	TRBJ1-6	TGTGCCAGCAGCAGCCGGGACACGGATAATTCACCCCTCCACTTT	CASSSRDTDNSPLHF
NA	few	TRBV2	TRBJ2-3	TGTGCCAGCGAGGAAGATACGCAGTATTTT	CASEEDTQYF
NA	many	TRBV11-1	TRBJ1-6	TGTGCCAGCAGCGGAAACGAAAAGAATTCACCCCTCCACTTT	CASSGNEKNSPLHF
TRBD2	NA	TRBV5-6	TRBJ2-1	TGTGCCAGCATCCAGCGCGGGGGGGACTACAATGAGCAGTTCTTC	CASIQRGGDYNEQFF
NA	NA	TRBV7-8	TRBJ2-5	TGTGCCAGCAGCTTAGCGGGGGCCCGTGTGGAGACCCAGTACTTC	CASSLAGARVETQYF
TRBD2	NA	TRBV27	TRBJ2-5	TGTGCCAGCATTACTCTCGGGGGGGGCGACCAAGAGACCCAGTACTTC	CASITLGGGDQETQYF
NA	NA	TRBV4-3	TRBJ2-5	TGCGCCAGCAGCCAACCTCGGACAAAAGAGACCCAGTACTTC	CASSQPRTKETQYF
NA	NA	TRBV7-9	TRBJ1-2	TGTGCCAGCACCCCTCCCTCGCTTTATGGCTACACCTTC	CASTPPSLYGYTF
NA	NA	TRBV6-2/TRBV6-3	TRBJ2-1	TGTGCCAGCAGTTACCAGGGAGGTTCTTACAATGAGCAGTTCTTC	CASSYQGGSYNEQFF
NA	few	TRBV7-6	TRBJ1-1	TGTGCCAGCAGCCCACGGCGTTTTGGGTTGAACACTGAAGCTTTCTTT	CASSPRRFGLNTEAFF
TRBD1	few	TRBV5-1	TRBJ2-5	TGCGCCAGCAGCTTTGACCACGGACAGGATCTACGGGAGACCCAGTACTTC	CASSFDHGQDLRETQYF
NA	few	TRBV27	TRBJ1-6	TGTGCCAGCAGACAGGCCTCCTATAATTCACCCCTCCACTTT	CASRQASYNSPLHF
TRBD2	many	TRBV4-3	TRBJ2-1	TGCGCCAGCAGCCACGAACTAGCGGGGGTATACAATGAGCAGTTCTTC	CASSHELAGVYNEQFF
NA	few	TRBV27	TRBJ2-5	TGTGCCAGCAGTTTTGAGGTGGGGCACTGGGAGACCCAGTACTTC	CASSFEVGHWETQYF
NA	NA	TRBV6-5	TRBJ1-3	TGTGCCAGCAGTTACGGGGCTCCAGGAAACACCATATATTTT	CASSYGAPGNTIYF
TRBD1	few	TRBV4-1	TRBJ2-1	TGCGCCAGCAGCCTCAAAAGGTCCGACAGGGGCTCCTACAATGAGCAGTTCTTC	CASSLKRSDRGSYNEQFF
NA	NA	TRBV9	TRBJ1-1	TGTGCCAGCAGCGTGACGGACAGAACCGACACTGAAGCTTTCTTT	CASSVTDRTDTEAFF
TRBD1	NA	TRBV7-1	TRBJ2-2	TGTGCCAGCAGCCCCGTCGACAGGGGCGGGGAGCTGTTTTTT	CASSPVDRGGELFF
TRBD1	NA	TRBV20-1	TRBJ2-7	TGCAGTTTAGGGGGCCACCTCTCCTACGAGCAGTACTTC	CSLGGHLSYEQYF
NA	few	TRBV6-2/TRBV6-3	TRBJ2-3	TGTGCCAGCAGTTCCCTAGCAGTTGGAACAGATACGCAGTATTTT	CASSSLAVGTDTQYF
NA	few	TRBV14	TRBJ1-1	TGTGCCAGCAGCCAAGGGGGGGCTGAAGCTTTCTTT	CASSQGGAEAFF
TRBD1	few	TRBV20-1	TRBJ1-1	TGCAGTGCTAGAGATTTTGGGACAGGGAGCCCTGAAGCTTTCTTT	CSARDFGTGSPEAFF
TRBD2	NA	TRBV5-4	TRBJ2-1	TGTGCCAGCAGCTCCTCCGGCGGGGGAGGAGACAATGAGCAGTTCTTC	CASSSSGGGGDNEQFF
TRBD2	NA	TRBV6-6	TRBJ2-1	TGTGCCAACAGCCTGGGCCTAGCGGTACCGTACAATGAGCAGTTCTTC	CANSLGLAVPYNEQFF
NA	NA	TRBV6-4	TRBJ2-1	TGTGCCAGCAGTGACAGAGCAGGGAATGAGCAGTTCTTC	CASSDRAGNEQFF
NA	few	TRBV6-5	TRBJ1-6	TGTGCCAGCAGTTCCAGTAACCGTGCGCGGAATTCACCCCTCCACTTT	CASSSSNRARNSPLHF
NA	NA	TRBV19	TRBJ1-2	TGTGCCAGTAGCCCCACAGGGATCTATGGCTACACCTTC	CASSPTGIYGYTF
TRBD1	many	TRBV7-2	TRBJ2-3	TGTGCCAGCAGCTTCCCCCGCGGACAGGACCTGCACACAGATACGCAGTATTTT	CASSFPRGQDLHTDTQYF
NA	few	TRBV27	TRBJ2-5	TGTGCCAGCAGGCGCCCCTATCAAGAGACCCAGTACTTC	CASRRPYQETQYF
NA	NA	TRBV27	TRBJ2-1	TGTGCCAGCAGTTTAACCCGCCCTCACAATGAGCAGTTCTTC	CASSLTRPHNEQFF
NA	few	TRBV24-1	TRBJ2-2	TGTGCCACCAGTGAAGTCCGGGAAGGCGGGGAGCTGTTTTTT	CATSEVREGGELFF
NA	NA	TRBV7-9	TRBJ1-5	TGTGCCAGCAGCGCCGAAGAGGGGCAGCCCCAGCATTTT	CASSAEEGQPQHF
NA	NA	TRBV27	TRBJ2-2	TGTGCCAGCACCACCCTTGAGGGGGTCGGCGGGGAGCTGTTTTTT	CASTTLEGVGGELFF
NA	NA	TRBV7-6	TRBJ2-1	TGTGCCAGCAGCTTGGTTGCAGGTGGGGGTTACAATGAGCAGTTCTTC	CASSLVAGGGYNEQFF
NA	NA	TRBV10-2	TRBJ2-7	TGCGCCAGCAGTGTTCAGAGCTACGAGCAGTACTTC	CASSVQSYEQYF
TRBD2	NA	TRBV6-1	TRBJ2-5	TGTGCCAGCAGTGAAGGATTGCGACTAGCGGGGAAAGAGACCCAGTACTTC	CASSEGLRLAGKETQYF
TRBD1	NA	TRBV27	TRBJ2-7	TGTGCCAGCAGTGTATCAGGGGGCGCTTGGTTGGGCGAGCAGTACTTC	CASSVSGGAWLGEQYF
NA	few	TRBV27	TRBJ1-1	TGTGCCAGCAGTTGGACAGCCCTCGGCGCTCAAGCTTTCTTT	CASSWTALGAQAFF